A single sample gave rise to the 11 T cell receptor beta chains below, sequenced in a study of blood T cell repertoires in COVID-19. The data were produced by immunoSEQ multiplex PCR, yet TCRdb's version contains in-frame clones alone and is incomplete. This sample carries roughly 290,000 clones, about 86% of them seen once, and the ten largest clones take 15% to 18%. Material for sequencing was peripheral blood. Source of these receptors: a person in their 70s with COVID-19, enrolled during active disease.

The chain recombines TRBV9 with TRBJ1-2; 9 bases agree with TRBD1. The germline V gene has CDR1 SGDLS and CDR2 YYNGEE. V lost 8 bases to trimming and J lost 8 bases; unmatched junction nucleotides: 16. The CDR3 is made up of 15 amino acids. As DNA, the CDR3 is TGTGCCAGTTCTTCTACAACAGGGGGCCCATGGGGCTACACCTTC. This codes for CASSSTTGGPWGYTF.

This rearrangement joins TRBV20-1 to TRBJ2-7; D ambiguous. Germline V gene data show CDR1 as DFQATT and CDR2 as SNEGSKA (reference sequence). This CDR3 is 14 amino acids long. Trimming took off 3 bases at V and 3 bases at J, with 15 bases between the two ends. This CDR3 reads CSASFSNGIYEQYF. The CDR3 bases are TGCAGTGCTAGTTTCTCGAATGGCATCTACGAGCAGTACTTC.

CDR3 amino acids: CASSPLSRLAGVYEQFF. The CDR3 nucleotides are TGTGCCAGCTCACCATTAAGTCGGCTAGCGGGAGTCTATGAGCAGTTCTTC. V and J are TRBV18 and TRBJ2-1; 10 bases map to TRBD2. CDR1 is KGHSH and CDR2 is LQKENI in the germline V gene. With 2 bases clipped from V and 8 bases from J, the junction kept 12 bases outside the gene matches. This CDR3 has 17 amino acids. Variable domain in full (rest from reference TRBV18 and TRBJ2-1): NAGVMQNPRHLVRRRGQEARLRCSPMKGHSHVYWYRQLPEEGLKFMVYLQKENIIDESGMPKERFSAEFPKEGPSILRIQQVVRGDSAAYFCASSPLSRLAGVYEQFFGPGTRLTVL.

The genes are TRBV30 and TRBJ2-2; the D is unclear. Germline CDR1 reads GTSNPN; CDR2 reads SVGIG (reference sequence). Trimming took off 2 bases at V and 6 bases at J, with 19 bases between the two ends. This CDR3 spans 16 amino acids. The chain's CDR3 is CAWSNPLSKRAGELFF. The CDR3 DNA follows: TGTGCCTGGAGTAACCCCCTCTCAAAACGAGCCGGGGAGCTGTTTTTT.

The gene calls are TRBV29-1 and TRBJ2-1; 10 nucleotides line up with TRBD2. The CDR3 spans 15 residues. J was trimmed by 6 bases and V by 4 bases; bases with no gene match: 9. Germline CDR1 is SQVTM and CDR2 is ANQGSEA. CDR3 in DNA: TGCAGCGTTGGCCAAATAGCGGGAGGTGGCAATGAGCAGTTCTTC. This translates into CSVGQIAGGGNEQFF.

The V and J genes are TRBV30 and TRBJ2-1; D gene unclear. In germline, CDR1 is GTSNPN, CDR2 SVGIG (reference sequence). CDR3 length: 13 amino acids. V lost 2 bases and J lost 6, with 11 bases in between. CDR3 sequence (DNA): TGTGCCTGGAGTAGCGACTCCCCCAATGAGCAGTTCTTC. Its translation is CAWSSDSPNEQFF.

V usage is TRBV11-3 and J usage is TRBJ1-6; D not resolved. The CDR3 runs 13 residues. The germline gives CDR1 SGHNT, CDR2 YENEEA. Deletions cut 5 bases from V and 10 bases from J, with 12 bases between. This CDR3 reads CASSEFERSPLHF. CDR3 DNA: TGTGCCAGCAGCGAATTCGAGAGGTCACCCCTCCACTTT.

The V and J genes are TRBV27 and TRBJ1-5, with 9 positions matching TRBD1. Germline assignment: CDR1 MNHEY and CDR2 SMNVEV (reference sequence). V trimming: 3 bases; J trimming: 6 bases; junction bases outside the gene matches: 6. The CDR3 spans 15 residues. CDR3 nucleotides: TGTGCCAGCAGTTTTGTGGGACAGGGCGCTCAGCCCCAGCATTTT. Translating gives CASSFVGQGAQPQHF.

The rearrangement links TRBV9 to TRBJ2-7, with TRBD1 as a possible D gene (5 bases). Germline loops: CDR1 SGDLS, CDR2 YYNGEE. The CDR3 consists of 14 residues. V was shortened by 0 bases and J by 2 bases, with 9 bases between the two germline ends. CDR3 nucleotides: TGTGCCAGCAGCGTAGACGCCAGGGCCTACGAGCAGTACTTC. Amino acid sequence: CASSVDARAYEQYF.

This clone was observed a handful of times. The chain carries TRBV11-1 and TRBJ1-1; 7 positions agree with TRBD1. With V trimmed by 2 bases and J by 10 bases, 7 bases remained unmatched. The germline V gene encodes CDR1 SGHAT and CDR2 FQDESV (reference sequence). The CDR3 covers 13 residues. Written as DNA, the CDR3 is TGTGCCAGCAGCTTAATGGAAGGGGGCGCAGCTTTCTTT. It yields the protein CASSLMEGGAAFF. Variable domain in full (rest from reference TRBV11-1 and TRBJ1-1): EAEVAQSPRYKITEKSQAVAFWCDPISGHATLYWYRQILGQGPELLVQFQDESVVDDSQLPKDRFSAERLKGVDSTLKIQPAELGDSAMYLCASSLMEGGAAFFGQGTRLTVV.

V usage is TRBV25-1 and J usage is TRBJ2-3, with 9 bases aligning to TRBD1. Germline CDR1 MGHDK, CDR2 SYGVNS. The CDR3 is made up of 17 amino acids. V shed 0 bases, J shed 5 bases, and the junction held 9 bases outside the gene matches. CDR3: CASSEYFPGTGKDTQYF. DNA of the CDR3: TGTGCCAGCAGTGAATATTTCCCCGGGACAGGGAAAGATACGCAGTATTTT.